This T cell receptor (beta chain) was documented in a study of shared clonotypes between healthy human individuals. Study overall: Donors consisted of two women and a few men between 18 and 49.

The method was immunoSEQ multiplex PCR; TCRdb's version includes in-frame clones alone and lacks a portion of them. The table includes approximately 1,500,000 clones, approximately 96% detected once. After removal of 2 bases from V and 1 base from J, the junction contained 5 bases not matched to a gene. Germline V gene lookup returns CDR1 SGHTS and CDR2 YDEGEE. The CDR3 is 15 amino acids. The chain joins TRBV5-8 to TRBJ2-5, with TRBD1 matching over 7 bases. This TCR came from a man aged 30-40 years in good health. Material for sequencing was naive CD4+ T cells sorted from blood. Documented subset: CD45RA+ positively selected. In DNA, the CDR3 is TGTGCCAGCAGCTTTGGGACAGACCTCCAAGAGACCCAGTACTTC. It yields the protein CASSFGTDLQETQYF.